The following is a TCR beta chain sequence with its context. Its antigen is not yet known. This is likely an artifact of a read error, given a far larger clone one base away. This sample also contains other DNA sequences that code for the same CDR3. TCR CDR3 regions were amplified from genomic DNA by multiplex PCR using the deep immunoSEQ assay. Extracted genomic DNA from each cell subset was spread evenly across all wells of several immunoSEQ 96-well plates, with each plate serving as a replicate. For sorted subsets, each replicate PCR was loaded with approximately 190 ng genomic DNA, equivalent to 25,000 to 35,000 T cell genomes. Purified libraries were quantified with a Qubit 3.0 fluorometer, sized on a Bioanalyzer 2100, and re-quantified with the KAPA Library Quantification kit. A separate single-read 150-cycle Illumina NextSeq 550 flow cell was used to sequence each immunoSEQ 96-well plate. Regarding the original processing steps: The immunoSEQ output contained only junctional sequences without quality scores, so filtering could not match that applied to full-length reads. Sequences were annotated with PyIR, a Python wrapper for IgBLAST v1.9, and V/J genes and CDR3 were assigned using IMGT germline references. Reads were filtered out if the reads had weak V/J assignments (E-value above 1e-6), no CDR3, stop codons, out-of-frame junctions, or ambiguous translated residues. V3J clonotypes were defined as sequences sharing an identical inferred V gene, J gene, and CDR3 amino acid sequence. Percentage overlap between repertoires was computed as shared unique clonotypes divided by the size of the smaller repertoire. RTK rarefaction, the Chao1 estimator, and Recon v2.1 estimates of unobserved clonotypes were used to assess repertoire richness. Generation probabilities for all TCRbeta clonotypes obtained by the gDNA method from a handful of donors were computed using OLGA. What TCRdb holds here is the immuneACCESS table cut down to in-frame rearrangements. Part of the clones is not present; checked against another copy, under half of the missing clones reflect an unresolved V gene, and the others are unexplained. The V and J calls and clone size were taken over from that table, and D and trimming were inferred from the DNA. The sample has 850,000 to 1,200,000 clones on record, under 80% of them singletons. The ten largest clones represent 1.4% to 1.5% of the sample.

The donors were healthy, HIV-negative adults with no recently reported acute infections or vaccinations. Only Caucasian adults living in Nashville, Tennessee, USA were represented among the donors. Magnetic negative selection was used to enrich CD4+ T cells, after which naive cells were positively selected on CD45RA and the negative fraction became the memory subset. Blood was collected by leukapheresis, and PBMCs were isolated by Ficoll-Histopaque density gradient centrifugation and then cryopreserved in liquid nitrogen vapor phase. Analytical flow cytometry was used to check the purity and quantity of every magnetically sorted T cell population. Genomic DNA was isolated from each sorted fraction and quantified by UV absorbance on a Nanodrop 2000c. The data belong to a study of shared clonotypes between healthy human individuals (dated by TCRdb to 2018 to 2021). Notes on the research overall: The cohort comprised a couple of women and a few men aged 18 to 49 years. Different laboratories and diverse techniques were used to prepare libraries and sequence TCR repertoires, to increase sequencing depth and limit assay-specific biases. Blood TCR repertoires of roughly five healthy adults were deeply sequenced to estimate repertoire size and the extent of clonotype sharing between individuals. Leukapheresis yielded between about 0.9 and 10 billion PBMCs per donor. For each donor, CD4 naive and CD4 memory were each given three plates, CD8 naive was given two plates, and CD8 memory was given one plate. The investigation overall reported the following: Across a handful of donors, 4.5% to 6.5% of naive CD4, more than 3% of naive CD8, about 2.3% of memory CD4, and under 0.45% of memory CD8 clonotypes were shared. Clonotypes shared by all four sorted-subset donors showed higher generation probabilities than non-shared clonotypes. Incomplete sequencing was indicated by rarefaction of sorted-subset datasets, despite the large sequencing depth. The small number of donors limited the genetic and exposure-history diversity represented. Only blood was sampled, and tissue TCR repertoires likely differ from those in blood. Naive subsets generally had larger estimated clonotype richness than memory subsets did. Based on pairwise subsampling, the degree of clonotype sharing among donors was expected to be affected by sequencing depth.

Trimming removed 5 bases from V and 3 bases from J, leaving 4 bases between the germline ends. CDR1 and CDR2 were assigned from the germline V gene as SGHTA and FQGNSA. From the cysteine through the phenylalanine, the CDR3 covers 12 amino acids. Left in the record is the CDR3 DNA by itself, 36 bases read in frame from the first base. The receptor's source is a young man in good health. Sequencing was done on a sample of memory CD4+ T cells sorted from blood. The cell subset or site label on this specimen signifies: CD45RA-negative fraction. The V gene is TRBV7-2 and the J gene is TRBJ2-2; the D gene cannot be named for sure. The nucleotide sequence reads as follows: TGTGCCAGCAGCCCCGACACCGGGGAGCTGTTTTTT. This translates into CASSPDTGELFF.